This is a list of T cell receptor beta chains from one sample in a study of PD-1 blockade in classical Hodgkin lymphoma. The repertoire was sequenced with immunoSEQ multiplex PCR; TCRdb's copy has only in-frame clones and lacks some. The sample lists about 22,000 clones, about 90% occurring once. The material sequenced was CD4+ T cells from blood. The receptor source for this set is a human donor with classical Hodgkin lymphoma. Each CDR3 is given with its conserved first and last residue. D genes are given only for firm matches. Rows give clone size only sometimes, using once, few, many, or a class for an expanded clone.

J gene	D gene	CDR3 length	clone size	V gene	CDR3 protein	CDR3 DNA
TRBJ2-1	-	16	-	TRBV6-1	CASSDLFPSRRTEQFF	TGTGCCAGCAGTGACCTTTTCCCTTCGCGGCGGACTGAGCAGTTCTTC
TRBJ2-7	-	14	-	TRBV2	CASSPQGAAYEQYF	TGTGCCAGCAGTCCCCAAGGAGCGGCCTACGAGCAGTACTTC
TRBJ2-5	TRBD2	16	-	TRBV6-6	CASSYGLAGGVETQYF	TGTGCCAGCAGTTACGGTTTAGCGGGGGGGGTGGAGACCCAGTACTTC
TRBJ2-7	-	15	-	TRBV4-2	CASSQDPARSYEQYF	TGTGCCAGCAGCCAAGATCCAGCGCGCTCCTACGAGCAGTACTTC
TRBJ2-3	TRBD2	15	-	TRBV10-2	CASSRAGGLADTQYF	TGCGCCAGCAGCAGAGCGGGGGGGCTGGCAGATACGCAGTATTTT
TRBJ2-7	-	16	-	TRBV11-2	CASSLGVRVSSYEQYF	TGTGCCAGCAGCTTAGGGGTTCGGGTAAGCTCCTACGAGCAGTACTTC
TRBJ1-3	TRBD1	15	-	TRBV9	CASSVEGGPGNTIYF	TGTGCCAGCAGCGTAGAAGGGGGCCCGGGAAACACCATATATTTT
TRBJ1-2	-	17	-	TRBV7-6	CASSLGGGHQLNYGYTF	TGTGCCAGCAGCTTAGGAGGAGGGCACCAGCTTAACTATGGCTACACCTTC
TRBJ2-1	TRBD2	15	-	TRBV7-7	CASSLEAGGLHEQFF	TGTGCCAGCAGCTTAGAAGCGGGGGGGTTACATGAGCAGTTCTTC
TRBJ2-5	TRBD2	16	-	TRBV4-1	CASSRGGSGVQETQYF	TGCGCCAGCAGCCGGGGGGGTAGCGGGGTCCAAGAGACCCAGTACTTC
TRBJ2-7	-	14	-	TRBV10-3	CAIRQGGVSPEQYF	TGTGCCATCAGGCAAGGCGGGGTGTCACCCGAGCAGTACTTC
TRBJ2-7	-	13	-	TRBV11-2	CASSFGGYGEQYF	TGTGCCAGCAGCTTCGGCGGTTATGGCGAGCAGTACTTC
TRBJ1-1	-	14	-	TRBV4-2	CASSLPQGSTEAFF	TGTGCCAGCAGCCTTCCACAGGGTTCCACTGAAGCTTTCTTT
TRBJ1-5	TRBD1	18	once	TRBV28	CASSSKDRSRVGNQPQHF	TGTGCCAGCAGTTCCAAGGACAGGAGCAGGGTGGGCAATCAGCCCCAGCATTTT
TRBJ2-7	-	14	-	TRBV5-6	CASSLGRATYEQYF	TGTGCCAGCAGCTTGGGAAGGGCTACCTACGAGCAGTACTTC
TRBJ1-1	-	15	-	TRBV10-3	CAILPALGLNTEAFF	TGTGCCATCCTCCCAGCTTTGGGATTGAACACTGAAGCTTTCTTT
TRBJ1-1	TRBD1	14	-	TRBV30	CAWSWDRTSTEAFF	TGTGCCTGGAGCTGGGACAGGACGTCCACTGAAGCTTTCTTT
TRBJ2-7	-	14	-	TRBV18	CASSPTQGSNEQYF	TGTGCCAGCTCACCAACACAGGGTTCCAACGAGCAGTACTTC
TRBJ2-2	-	15	-	TRBV7-6	CASSFGTGLGGELFF	TGTGCCAGCAGCTTCGGAACAGGGCTGGGCGGGGAGCTGTTTTTT
TRBJ1-2	TRBD1	14	-	TRBV18	CASSPGQGAGGYTF	TGTGCCAGCTCACCCGGACAGGGGGCGGGTGGCTACACCTTC
TRBJ1-1	-	15	-	TRBV5-1	CASTRTAAKNTEAFF	TGCGCCAGCACCCGCACCGCGGCGAAAAACACTGAAGCTTTCTTT
TRBJ2-5	TRBD1	15	-	TRBV19	CASSIRSGGIETQYF	TGTGCCAGTAGTATCCGTTCAGGGGGAATCGAGACCCAGTACTTC
TRBJ2-4	-	16	-	TRBV28	CASSRPLSSTKNIQYF	TGTGCCAGCAGTCGACCCCTGAGCAGCACCAAAAACATTCAGTACTTC
TRBJ1-5	-	15	-	TRBV19	CASRISTVSNQPQHF	TGTGCCAGTCGAATCTCGACGGTTAGCAATCAGCCCCAGCATTTT
TRBJ1-6	-	14	-	TRBV9	CASSPGPENSPLHF	TGTGCCAGCAGCCCCGGCCCCGAGAATTCACCCCTCCACTTT
TRBJ1-5	-	16	-	TRBV7-2	CASSLVGGKGNQPQHF	TGTGCCAGCAGCTTAGTGGGAGGGAAGGGCAATCAGCCCCAGCATTTT
TRBJ2-2	-	16	-	TRBV13	CASSLGGGASPGELFF	TGTGCCAGCAGCTTAGGGGGAGGCGCTAGCCCCGGGGAGCTGTTTTTT
TRBJ2-5	TRBD2	15	-	TRBV4-1	CASSPRVAGQETQYF	TGCGCCAGCAGCCCTCGGGTAGCGGGCCAAGAGACCCAGTACTTC
TRBJ2-5	-	16	-	TRBV2	CANYPLGPPEKETQYF	TGTGCCAACTACCCCCTAGGCCCTCCGGAGAAAGAGACCCAGTACTTC
TRBJ1-1	-	13	-	TRBV5-6	CASSRTHYTEAFF	TGTGCCAGCAGCCGAACGCACTACACTGAAGCTTTCTTT
TRBJ2-7	-	13	-	TRBV6-5	CASSYHISYEQYF	TGTGCCAGCAGTTACCACATCTCCTACGAGCAGTACTTC
TRBJ2-3	TRBD2	20	-	TRBV4-1	CASSQTTSGGGRGSTDTQYF	TGCGCCAGCAGCCAGACGACTAGCGGGGGTGGTAGGGGTAGCACAGATACGCAGTATTTT
TRBJ1-3	TRBD1	17	-	TRBV5-6	CASGYYRGRLRGNTIYF	TGTGCCAGCGGCTATTACAGGGGGCGGCTACGAGGAAACACCATATATTTT
TRBJ2-1	TRBD2	13	-	TRBV7-3	CASSSLAGDEQFF	TGTGCCAGCAGTTCACTAGCGGGGGACGAGCAGTTCTTC
TRBJ2-2	-	14	-	TRBV18	CASSRAVETGELFF	TGTGCCAGCTCACGCGCGGTAGAAACCGGGGAGCTGTTTTTT
TRBJ2-2	-	13	-	TRBV6-5	CASRRGAAGELFF	TGTGCCAGTCGCCGGGGGGCGGCCGGGGAGCTGTTTTTT
TRBJ2-7	TRBD1	15	-	TRBV4-1	CASSQGTGGTYEQYF	TGCGCCAGCAGCCAAGGGACAGGGGGGACCTACGAGCAGTACTTC
TRBJ1-5	TRBD1	14	-	TRBV2	CAVKGQEWNQPQHF	TGTGCCGTAAAAGGACAGGAATGGAATCAGCCCCAGCATTTT
TRBJ1-2	-	14	-	TRBV28	CASTLSEAFSGYTF	TGTGCCAGCACTCTCTCCGAGGCGTTTTCTGGCTACACCTTC
TRBJ2-2	TRBD1	15	-	TRBV11-3	CASSKRTGVVGELFF	TGTGCCAGCAGCAAACGGACAGGGGTGGTCGGGGAGCTGTTTTTT
TRBJ1-2	TRBD1	15	-	TRBV5-8	CASSLRSRQGYGYTF	TGTGCCAGCAGCTTGAGATCCCGACAGGGCTATGGCTACACCTTC
TRBJ2-1	TRBD2	16	-	TRBV10-1	CASSESGLAGGPTEFF	TGCGCCAGCAGTGAGTCGGGGCTAGCGGGGGGGCCGACGGAGTTCTTC
TRBJ1-1	TRBD1	17	-	TRBV10-3	CAISGSGQGGVYTEAFF	TGTGCCATCAGTGGATCCGGACAGGGGGGGGTTTACACTGAAGCTTTCTTT
TRBJ2-3	-	14	once	TRBV10-3	CAISSGQSTDTQYF	TGTGCCATCAGTTCGGGGCAGAGCACAGATACGCAGTATTTT
TRBJ2-3	-	15	-	TRBV7-2	CASSRTSLRTDTQYF	TGTGCCAGCAGCCGAACTAGCCTCAGAACAGATACGCAGTATTTT
TRBJ2-3	TRBD2	14	-	TRBV29-1	CSGRLAGGTDTQYF	TGCAGCGGCCGACTAGCGGGGGGCACAGATACGCAGTATTTT
TRBJ2-3	TRBD2	15	-	TRBV7-2	CASSLLAGGCDTQYF	TGTGCCAGCAGCTTACTAGCGGGGGGCTGTGATACGCAGTATTTT
TRBJ1-5	TRBD1	13	-	TRBV5-6	CATRGEGNQPQHF	TGTGCCACCAGGGGGGAGGGCAATCAGCCCCAGCATTTT
TRBJ2-2	TRBD2	19	-	TRBV4-3	CASSQDPPRVAGNTGELFF	TGCGCCAGCAGCCAAGACCCCCCTCGGGTAGCGGGGAACACCGGGGAGCTGTTTTTT
TRBJ2-1	TRBD2	16	-	TRBV9	CASSVEGGGAYNEQFF	TGTGCCAGCAGCGTAGAGGGCGGGGGGGCCTACAATGAGCAGTTCTTC
TRBJ2-1	-	14	-	TRBV11-1	CASSPGETYNEQFF	TGTGCCAGCAGCCCAGGGGAGACCTACAATGAGCAGTTCTTC